The 20 T cell receptor beta chains listed next were all sequenced from one sample in a study of T cell responses to AZD1222 COVID-19 vaccine. Method: immunoSEQ multiplex PCR; TCRdb's copy keeps in-frame clones and lacks some. The sample lists around 130,000 clones, roughly 88% occurring once. The starting material was peripheral blood, obtained 28 days after the second AZD1222 dose. Every receptor here comes from an adult who received the AZD1222 COVID-19 vaccine.

The chain combines TRBV13 with TRBJ2-3; 13 bases line up with TRBD2. With 6 bases clipped from V and 5 bases from J, the junction kept 8 bases outside the gene matches. The CDR3 sequence is 16 residues long. The germline V gene has CDR1 PRHDT and CDR2 FYEKMQ (reference sequence). The DNA for the CDR3 is TGTGCCAGCAGTTCATCCGGGACTAGCGGGAAAGATACGCAGTATTTT. Its protein product is CASSSSGTSGKDTQYF. Based on the CDR3 plus reference TRBV13 and TRBJ2-3, the full variable domain is AAGVIQSPRHLIKEKRETATLKCYPIPRHDTVYWYQQGPGQDPQFLISFYEKMQSDKGSIPDRFSAQQFSDYHSELNMSSLELGDSALYFCASSSSGTSGKDTQYFGPGTRLTVL.

The CDR3 reads CASSLGDTRGYGYTF. CDR3 nucleotides: TGCGCCAGCAGCTTGGGGGACACCCGGGGCTATGGCTACACCTTC. The chain recombines TRBV5-1 with TRBJ1-2; a weak D match, TRBD1 (6 bases). The CDR3 consists of 15 residues. Trimming removed 0 bases from V and 4 bases from J, with 13 bases in between. The germline CDR1 and CDR2 sequences are SGHRS and YFSETQ.

The V and J genes are TRBV19 and TRBJ2-3, with 7 bases identical to TRBD1. V shed 3 bases, J shed 1 base, and the junction held 4 bases outside the gene matches. Germline assignment: CDR1 LNHDA and CDR2 SQIVND (reference sequence). The CDR3 totals 15 residues. CDR3 loop: CASSIQQGGTDTQYF. The CDR3 DNA sequence: TGTGCCAGTAGTATTCAGCAGGGGGGCACAGATACGCAGTATTTT.

The chain couples TRBV6-5 to TRBJ1-1, with TRBD1 identical over 7 bases. Germline assignment: CDR1 MNHEY and CDR2 SVGAGI. The CDR3 sequence is 15 residues long. The ends lost 6 bases at V and 4 bases at J; junction bases unmatched: 11. The CDR3: CASRIQGGGSTEAFF. In DNA form, the CDR3 reads TGTGCCAGCAGAATCCAGGGGGGAGGGAGCACTGAAGCTTTCTTT.

This sequence joins TRBV6-4 and TRBJ1-2, with 8 bases aligning to TRBD1. V shed 6 bases and J 4 bases; nucleotides not matched to a gene: 4. This CDR3 is built from 13 residues. Germline V lookup: CDR1 MRHNA, CDR2 SNTAGT. Written as DNA, the CDR3 is TGTGCCAGCAGAGCTCAGGGGGCCTATGGCTACACCTTC. Amino acids: CASRAQGAYGYTF.

This chain joins TRBV11-2 and TRBJ1-1; D not resolved. Trimming removed 3 bases at V and 0 bases at J, with 5 bases between. The CDR3 is 13 residues long. Germline-derived CDR1 and CDR2 are SGHAT and FQNNGV. CDR3 coding DNA: TGTGCCAGCAGCTTTAACATGAACACTGAAGCTTTCTTT. Translating gives CASSFNMNTEAFF.

The rearrangement links TRBV6-5 to TRBJ1-1, with D perhaps matching TRBD1 (5 bases). The CDR3 covers 14 residues. Germline loops: CDR1 MNHEY, CDR2 SVGAGI. The ends were cut back, 7 bases at V and 1 base at J, with 13 bases in the middle. Written as DNA, the CDR3 is TGTGCCAGCAATAAACTAGGGGCGAACACTGAAGCTTTCTTT. Protein: CASNKLGANTEAFF.

The chain couples TRBV28 to TRBJ1-5; D gene ambiguous. The CDR3 spans 15 residues. V gave up 3 bases and J gave up 3 bases, with 12 bases separating them. Germline V gives CDR1 MDHEN, CDR2 SYDVKM. The CDR3 sequence: CASSFVGRTNQPQHF. CDR3 nucleotide sequence: TGTGCCAGCAGTTTTGTAGGCAGGACCAATCAGCCCCAGCATTTT.

The rearrangement links TRBV2 to TRBJ1-1; 10 positions match TRBD1. This CDR3 comprises 13 residues. Germline trimming cut 7 bases from V and 10 bases from J; bases unmatched to any gene: 9. Per the germline V gene, CDR1 is SNHLY and CDR2 is FYNNEI. CDR3 sequence: CASNSDRGRPAFF. The DNA of the CDR3 is TGTGCCAGCAACTCGGACAGGGGGAGGCCAGCTTTCTTT.

V gene TRBV12-2 combines with J gene TRBJ1-1; the table's D call of TRBD1 was not tested on the DNA. TRBV12-2 is described as a pseudogene. This CDR3 spans 15 amino acids. CDR3 in amino acids: CASRSENQGNTEAFF. For the CDR3, the DNA is TGTGCAAGTCGCTCCGAAAACCAGGGGAACACTGAAGCTTTCTTT.

V usage is TRBV5-1 and J usage is TRBJ2-3; D remains unclear. Trimming took 4 bases from V and 2 from J, leaving 11 bases between them. The CDR3 length is 14 residues. Germline CDR1 SGHRS, CDR2 YFSETQ. CDR3 region: CASSPVPNTDTQYF. DNA for the CDR3: TGCGCCAGCAGCCCGGTACCTAACACAGATACGCAGTATTTT.

A few counts support this clone. The V call is TRBV7-9, the J call TRBJ2-7; D not certain. The V gene's germline CDR1 is SEHNR and CDR2 FQNEAQ (reference sequence). The CDR3 has 16 amino acids. V lost 5 bases to trimming and J lost 2 bases, with 19 bases between them. CDR3 nucleotides: TGTGCCAGCAGCGGAAACTCCCGTATAGTTACCTACGAGCAGTACTTC. Translation gives CASSGNSRIVTYEQYF.

The chain links TRBV28 to TRBJ1-6; D ambiguous. The germline V gene encodes CDR1 MDHEN and CDR2 SYDVKM. This CDR3 spans 14 amino acids. Deletions cut 2 bases from V and 3 bases from J, with 5 bases between. DNA for the CDR3: TGTGCCAGCAGTTTAAACGGCTATAATTCACCCCTCCACTTT. Translated, it gives CASSLNGYNSPLHF.

V is TRBV2 and J is TRBJ2-3; possible D gene TRBD2, 6 bases. Germline values: CDR1 SNHLY, CDR2 FYNNEI. Trimming removed 6 bases from V and 8 bases from J, with 12 bases in between. The CDR3 loop spans 12 amino acids. Written as DNA, the CDR3 is TGTGCCAGCAGCACTAGCTCGGTTACGCAGTATTTT. Residues: CASSTSSVTQYF.

This sequence joins TRBV19 and TRBJ2-5, with D possibly TRBD1 on 5 matching bases. CDR1 is LNHDA and CDR2 is SQIVND in the germline V gene (reference sequence). The germline V and J ends were trimmed by 5 bases and 4 bases, with 8 bases remaining between them. The CDR3 contains 12 residues. This CDR3 is CASSRQGETQYF. The CDR3 DNA is TGTGCCAGTAGTCGGCAGGGAGAGACCCAGTACTTC.

CDR3 loop: CASGHGNAGEKLFF. The CDR3 coding sequence is TGTGCCAGCGGACACGGGAACGCGGGGGAAAAACTGTTTTTT. This rearrangement joins TRBV28 to TRBJ1-4, with TRBD1 as a possible D gene (5 bases). Trimming left V 8 bases short and J 8 bases short, with 18 bases between. The length of the CDR3 is 14 residues. CDR1 and CDR2 from the germline V gene are MDHEN and SYDVKM.

In its sample, this clone was seen a few times. This chain connects TRBV5-1 to TRBJ1-4; D is possibly TRBD1 (6 bases). Germline V gene sequence: CDR1 SGHRS, CDR2 YFSETQ. V lost 4 bases to trimming and J lost 8 bases, with 12 bases between them. CDR3 size: 13 residues. The CDR3 nucleotides read TGCGCCAGCAGCCAGGGGTTTCGGGAAAAACTGTTTTTT. Translating it yields CASSQGFREKLFF.

V usage is TRBV11-2 and J usage is TRBJ2-7; TRBD1 matches 10 bases. The germline V gene encodes CDR1 SGHAT and CDR2 FQNNGV. The CDR3 runs to 16 residues. V gave up 4 bases and J gave up 5 bases; unmatched junction bases: 11. Written as DNA, the CDR3 is TGTGCCAGCAGCTCAGAGTGGGGGACAGGGGTAAACGAGCAGTACTTC. It is translated as CASSSEWGTGVNEQYF.

The gene calls are TRBV6-2 or TRBV6-3 and TRBJ2-1; D possibly corresponds to TRBD2 (6 bases). Looked up from germline, CDR1 is MNHEY and CDR2 is SVGEGT. V was shortened by 2 bases and J by 4 bases, with 12 bases between the two germline ends. The CDR3 extends over 15 amino acids. In DNA, the CDR3 is TGTGCCAGCAGTTACATGGCGGGACTGTACAATGAGCAGTTCTTC. Translating it yields CASSYMAGLYNEQFF.

This clone has just one count. The chain joins TRBV6-2 or TRBV6-3 to TRBJ2-3, with TRBD1 as a possible D gene (6 bases). The CDR3 loop spans 14 amino acids. V was pared by 3 bases and J by 5 bases, with 12 bases between. Germline assignment: CDR1 MNHEY and CDR2 SVGEGT. The CDR3 DNA sequence: TGTGCCAGCAGTTATGCAGGGGTCGGAGATACGCAGTATTTT. It specifies CASSYAGVGDTQYF.